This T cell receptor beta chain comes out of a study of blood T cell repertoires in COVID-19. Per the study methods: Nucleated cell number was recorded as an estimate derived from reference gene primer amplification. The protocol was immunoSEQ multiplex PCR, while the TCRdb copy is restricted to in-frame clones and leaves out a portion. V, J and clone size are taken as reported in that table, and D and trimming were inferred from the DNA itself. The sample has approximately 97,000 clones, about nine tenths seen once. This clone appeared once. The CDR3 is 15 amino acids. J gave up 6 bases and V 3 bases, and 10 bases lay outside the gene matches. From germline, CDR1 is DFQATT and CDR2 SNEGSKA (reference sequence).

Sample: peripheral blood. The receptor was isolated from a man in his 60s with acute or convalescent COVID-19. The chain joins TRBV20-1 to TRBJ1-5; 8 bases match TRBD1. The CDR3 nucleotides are TGCAGTGCTAGTCGTTCGGGGGACAGGCCTCAGCCCCAGCATTTT. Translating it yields CSASRSGDRPQPQHF.